This record concerns one T cell receptor (beta chain) sequence. Its binding antigen is unknown. Within one base of it there is no much larger clone, and no base qualities were kept. TCRbeta CDR3 regions were amplified from genomic DNA using the immunoSEQ Assay, a bias-controlled multiplex PCR. Per the authors' processing: Nucleated cell counts per sample were estimated from amplification of reference gene primers within the assay. Sequence reads were collapsed and filtered to measure the absolute abundance of every unique TCRbeta CDR3 rearrangement. For each sample, productive Simpson clonality was calculated as the square root of Simpson's diversity index over productive rearrangements. The clones in this table, taken by TCRdb from immuneACCESS, are in-frame only. Not every clone is retained; where verified, under half of the shortfall comes from an unresolved V gene, and the cause of the rest is unknown. That table gives V, J and clone size, and the DNA gave D and trimming. Recorded for this sample are 300,000 or so clones; 86% of them occurred a single time. The ten largest clones capture under 2% of the sample.

These data are taken from a study of blood T cell repertoires in COVID-19 (TCRdb year 2020). Describing the broader study: The collaborator samples originated in the United States, Italy and Spain and spanned the acute and convalescent phases of COVID-19. The material from the prospective study consisted of cDNA or gDNA derived from T cells, B-cell-depleted T cells, or PBMCs. Subjects who had been exposed to COVID-19, were actively infected with it, or had recovered from it provided the deeply sampled blood TCRbeta repertoires that made up the dataset. The repertoires were released in a freely available public database intended as a resource for research on the immune response to SARS-CoV-2. The samples were drawn from the first 160 participants of the ongoing ImmuneRACE study and from more than 1,000 subjects provided by 6 global collaborators. Sample metadata almost always included a de-identified subject ID, COVID-19 status, age in years and sex. Where available, HLA class I and class II types were taken from metadata supplied by the sample provider and were not determined by assay-based typing. Beyond this particular receptor, the publication reports: The quantity of clinical and demographic metadata differed by source and by participant and was supplied without curation.

From cysteine to phenylalanine, the CDR3 is 15 amino acids long. The CDR3 DNA has 45 bases and is translated from base 1. Trimming leaves V shorter by 7 bases and J shorter by 6 bases, with the junction holding 14 bases beyond the gene matches. CDR1 and CDR2 were assigned from the germline V gene as SNHLY and FYNNEI. Whole blood was collected in K2EDTA tubes by collaborating institutions according to the institutions' own protocols. For TCRbeta analysis, collaborator samples were shipped as frozen whole blood, as isolated PBMCs, or as DNA extracted from either sample type. The sample comprised peripheral blood. The chain employs TRBV2 and TRBJ2-7, with 8 central nucleotides matching TRBD1. The receptor comes from a woman aged 45-59 years with acute or convalescent COVID-19. The CDR3 in this case is CASTTLGQGVGEQYF. The nucleotides read TGTGCCAGCACTACCCTCGGACAGGGTGTAGGCGAGCAGTACTTC. Joined to the reference TRBV2 and TRBJ2-7 proteins, this CDR3 gives the full variable domain: EPEVTQTPSHQVTQMGQEVILRCVPISNHLYFYWYRQILGQKVEFLVSFYNNEISEKSEIFDDQFSVERPDGSNFTLKIRSTKLEDSAMYFCASTTLGQGVGEQYFGPGTRLTVT.